Listed below are T cell receptor beta chains from one sample, sequenced in a study of CD8+ T cells in alopecia areata. TCRdb's copy holds only in-frame clones and misses some; the assay was immunoSEQ multiplex PCR. The data hold 140,000 to 150,000 clones, with roughly 53% observed a single time. The source was CD4+ T cells sorted from blood, collected at week 0. These receptors all come from a human donor with alopecia areata. CDR3s include the opening cysteine and the closing phenylalanine or tryptophan. A D gene is named only where the DNA matches it firmly. The size field is filled for only some rows; it gives once, few, many or a size class.

clone_size | d_call | j_call | v_call | cdr3_aa | cdr3_nt
. | . | TRBJ1-6 | TRBV7-2 | CASRPGTSYSPLHF | TGTGCCAGCAGGCCCGGGACGTCTTACTCACCCCTCCACTTT
. | . | TRBJ2-2 | TRBV30 | CAWSSSRTGTIGELFF | TGTGCCTGGAGTTCCAGCCGGACAGGGACTATCGGGGAGCTGTTTTTT
few | . | TRBJ1-2 | TRBV18 | CASSPDQVAYGYTF | TGTGCCAGCTCACCTGACCAGGTAGCCTATGGCTACACCTTC
. | . | TRBJ2-6 | TRBV9 | CASSPTAGANVLTF | TGTGCCAGCAGCCCCACGGCCGGGGCCAACGTCCTGACTTTC
once | . | TRBJ1-6 | TRBV29-1 | CSVAGAAGNSPLHF | TGCAGCGTTGCAGGGGCCGCGGGGAATTCACCCCTCCACTTT
. | . | TRBJ2-7 | TRBV6-6 | CATASGKAAYEQYF | TGTGCCACGGCGTCGGGCAAGGCCGCCTACGAGCAGTACTTC
few | . | TRBJ2-6 | TRBV23-1 | CASSQSIYSGANVLTF | TGCGCCAGCAGTCAATCTATCTACTCTGGGGCCAACGTCCTGACTTTC
. | . | TRBJ2-5 | TRBV7-9 | CASSSNRGFQETQYF | TGTGCCAGCAGCTCGAATAGAGGTTTCCAAGAGACCCAGTACTTC
. | TRBD1 | TRBJ2-7 | TRBV7-6 | CASSLAGTDYEQYF | TGTGCCAGCAGCTTAGCCGGGACAGACTACGAGCAGTACTTC
once | . | TRBJ1-2 | TRBV11-1 | CASSTGAENYGYTF | TGTGCCAGCAGCACCGGGGCAGAGAACTATGGCTACACCTTC
few | . | TRBJ2-7 | TRBV9 | CASSVAAGFTYEQYF | TGTGCCAGCAGCGTAGCAGCGGGCTTTACTTACGAGCAGTACTTC
few | . | TRBJ2-3 | TRBV5-1 | CASSLETDTQYF | TGCGCCAGCAGCTTGGAAACAGATACGCAGTATTTT
. | . | TRBJ1-5 | TRBV30 | CAWNRGSVNNQPQHF | TGTGCCTGGAACCGTGGGTCGGTGAACAATCAGCCCCAGCATTTT
. | TRBD2 | TRBJ2-3 | TRBV7-8 | CASSLKRGGGGTQYF | TGTGCCAGCAGCTTAAAGCGTGGCGGGGGGGGCACGCAGTATTTT
once | . | TRBJ1-2 | TRBV9 | CASSVGTNYGYTF | TGTGCCAGCAGCGTCGGAACTAACTATGGCTACACCTTC
. | TRBD2 | TRBJ2-2 | TRBV5-4 | CASSRLAGENTGELFF | TGTGCCAGCAGCAGACTAGCGGGGGAGAACACCGGGGAGCTGTTTTTT
. | TRBD2 | TRBJ2-2 | TRBV30 | CAWTRGLAVHGDGELFF | TGTGCCTGGACCCGGGGACTAGCAGTCCACGGTGACGGGGAGCTGTTTTTT
. | . | TRBJ1-6 | TRBV27 | CASSLAAGSPLHF | TGTGCCAGCAGTTTAGCAGCCGGGTCACCCCTCCACTTT
. | TRBD1 | TRBJ2-3 | TRBV11-2 | CASRLGQPSTDTQYF | TGTGCCAGCAGATTGGGACAGCCTAGCACAGATACGCAGTATTTT
few | TRBD2 | TRBJ2-4 | TRBV5-1 | CASSSTSGAKNIQYF | TGCGCCAGCAGCTCCACTAGCGGAGCCAAAAACATTCAGTACTTC
. | . | TRBJ2-5 | TRBV20-1 | CSALRETQYF | TGCAGTGCACTCCGGGAGACCCAGTACTTC
. | . | TRBJ2-7 | TRBV7-2 | CASSLVGQASYEQYF | TGTGCCAGCAGCTTAGTAGGGCAGGCGAGCTACGAGCAGTACTTC
. | . | TRBJ2-7 | TRBV13 | CASRRLSEEQYF | TGTGCCAGCAGACGACTCTCGGAGGAGCAGTACTTC
few | . | TRBJ1-1 | TRBV5-1 | CASSLWGTMNTEAFF | TGCGCCAGCAGCTTGTGGGGGACGATGAACACTGAAGCTTTCTTT
once | TRBD2 | TRBJ2-7 | TRBV6-5 | CASSRGLAGIEQYF | TGTGCCAGCAGTCGAGGACTAGCGGGGATCGAGCAGTACTTC
few | . | TRBJ2-3 | TRBV30 | CAWSAPLLGTDTQYF | TGTGCCTGGAGTGCCCCCTTACTAGGGACAGATACGCAGTATTTT
few | . | TRBJ2-2 | TRBV5-6 | CASSSLIMNTGELFF | TGTGCCAGCAGCTCCCTAATTATGAACACCGGGGAGCTGTTTTTT
few | . | TRBJ2-1 | TRBV20-1 | CSARGLDEQFF | TGCAGTGCTAGAGGCTTGGATGAGCAGTTCTTC
few | . | TRBJ2-7 | TRBV7-2 | CASSLVQQGSYEQYF | TGTGCCAGCAGCTTAGTACAGCAGGGGTCCTACGAGCAGTACTTC
. | . | TRBJ2-3 | TRBV23-1 | CASRDTKSLAPTDTQYF | TGCGCCAGCCGTGATACCAAGTCTCTAGCCCCCACAGATACGCAGTATTTT
. | . | TRBJ2-7 | TRBV1 | CTSSQERRVNEQYF | TGCACCAGCAGCCAAGAGCGAAGGGTAAACGAGCAGTACTTC
. | . | TRBJ2-5 | TRBV7-6 | CASSLNFARPQYF | TGTGCCAGCAGCTTAAATTTTGCCCGGCCCCAGTACTTC
. | . | TRBJ2-1 | TRBV7-2 | CASSPPLGTQFF | TGTGCCAGCAGCCCCCCCTTGGGGACTCAGTTCTTC
. | . | TRBJ1-2 | TRBV2 | CASTPDTLRGYTF | TGTGCCAGCACCCCGGACACCCTGCGGGGCTACACCTTC
. | TRBD1 | TRBJ1-1 | TRBV5-4 | CASSPPGQGNTEAFF | TGTGCCAGCAGCCCCCCGGGACAGGGGAACACTGAAGCTTTCTTT
once | . | TRBJ2-1 | TRBV2 | CASTREGGLTYNEQFF | TGTGCCAGCACCCGAGAGGGGGGGTTGACCTACAATGAGCAGTTCTTC
few | . | TRBJ1-2 | TRBV6-6 | CASRDMGANYGYTF | TGTGCCAGCAGAGACATGGGGGCTAACTATGGCTACACCTTC
few | . | TRBJ2-2 | TRBV30 | CAWTALSQGPRTGELFF | TGTGCCTGGACTGCTCTCAGCCAAGGCCCCCGAACCGGGGAGCTGTTTTTT
. | . | TRBJ2-4 | TRBV30 | CAWGVAGGNIQYF | TGTGCCTGGGGCGTGGCAGGGGGGAACATTCAGTACTTC
. | TRBD2 | TRBJ2-7 | TRBV28 | CATPGLAYEQYF | TGTGCCACTCCGGGACTAGCCTACGAGCAGTACTTC
few | . | TRBJ1-5 | TRBV7-2 | CASSFYSRGNQPQHF | TGTGCCAGCAGCTTTTACAGCCGGGGCAATCAGCCCCAGCATTTT